A selection of T cell receptor beta chains follows, all from one sample in a study of CD8 T cells in Susac syndrome. Each CDR3 protein gets one entry after TCRdb re-called the immunoSEQ multiplex PCR reads with MiXCR. This table holds 200,000 to 250,000 distinct CDR3 sequences, nearly 97% found once. The specimen was CD4+ T cells from PBMCs. The receptors here all came from a human donor with multiple sclerosis. Both conserved end residues are part of each CDR3. A D gene is named only where the DNA matches it firmly. Not all rows give a size; the values are once, few, many and, for expanded clones, a class.

>TRBV20-1|TRBJ1-1|NA|NA
CSARDTGRMNTEAFF
TGCAGTGCTAGAGATACTGGCAGGATGAACACTGAAGCTTTCTTT
>TRBV9|TRBJ1-5|NA|NA
CASSAGRQNQPQHF
TGTGCCAGCAGCGCAGGACGGCAAAATCAGCCCCAGCATTTT
>TRBV30|TRBJ1-1|NA|NA
CAWSQTGLLSTEAFF
TGTGCCTGGAGTCAGACAGGACTCTTGAGCACTGAAGCTTTCTTT
>TRBV6-5|TRBJ2-3|TRBD2|once
CASSSHARLAGGLTDTQYF
TGTGCCAGCAGTTCCCACGCGAGACTAGCGGGAGGGTTGACAGATACGCAGTATTTT
>TRBV20-1|TRBJ1-2|TRBD1|once
CSARDSTGDGYGYTF
TGCAGTGCTAGAGATTCGACAGGGGATGGCTATGGCTACACCTTC
>TRBV12-3/TRBV12-4|TRBJ2-3|NA|NA
CASSALWDTQYF
TGTGCCAGCAGTGCCCTGTGGGATACGCAGTATTTT
>TRBV6-5|TRBJ2-1|TRBD2|NA
CASSWGIVPGLAGGSHNEQFF
TGTGCCAGCAGTTGGGGGATCGTGCCGGGACTAGCGGGAGGGAGCCACAATGAGCAGTTCTTC
>TRBV11-2|TRBJ2-7|NA|NA
CASSLLGQKAYEQYF
TGTGCCAGCAGCCTACTTGGACAGAAAGCCTACGAGCAGTACTTC
>TRBV12-3/TRBV12-4|TRBJ2-7|NA|NA
CASSQPKRATYEQYF
TGTGCCAGCAGTCAACCTAAGCGGGCTACCTACGAGCAGTACTTC
>TRBV19|TRBJ1-1|NA|NA
CASSMQSGKAEAFF
TGTGCCAGTAGTATGCAGTCAGGCAAAGCTGAAGCTTTCTTT
>TRBV2|TRBJ1-4|NA|NA
CASTPQTVNEKLFF
TGTGCCAGCACACCGCAGACGGTTAATGAAAAACTGTTTTTT
>TRBV7-9|TRBJ1-3|NA|NA
CASSRTGKSGNTIYF
TGTGCCAGCAGCCGAACAGGGAAATCTGGAAACACCATATATTTT
>TRBV2|TRBJ1-1|NA|once
CASKVGQMNTEAFF
TGTGCCAGCAAGGTTGGGCAGATGAACACTGAAGCTTTCTTT
>TRBV5-6|TRBJ1-2|TRBD1|NA
CASSLGGTANYGYTF
TGTGCCAGCAGCTTAGGAGGGACAGCAAACTATGGCTACACCTTC
>TRBV19|TRBJ1-5|TRBD1|NA
CASSTTGGINQPQHF
TGTGCCAGTAGTACGACAGGGGGGATCAATCAGCCCCAGCATTTT
>TRBV20-1|TRBJ2-3|TRBD2|NA
CSARTSGRIGSTDTQYF
TGCAGTGCCAGGACTAGCGGGAGGATAGGTAGCACAGATACGCAGTATTTT
>TRBV19|TRBJ2-6|NA|NA
CASSPESGANVLTF
TGTGCCAGTAGTCCCGAATCTGGGGCCAACGTCCTGACTTTC
>TRBV24-1|TRBJ1-2|TRBD1|NA
CATSEGDSRGGYTF
TGTGCCACCAGTGAGGGGGACAGTCGCGGCGGCTACACCTTC
>TRBV12-3/TRBV12-4|TRBJ1-1|NA|NA
CASGAQKNTEAFF
TGTGCCAGCGGAGCCCAGAAGAACACTGAAGCTTTCTTT
>TRBV20-1|TRBJ2-5|NA|NA
CSARRGTGGETQYF
TGCAGTGCTAGGAGGGGGACGGGGGGTGAGACCCAGTACTTC
>TRBV29-1|TRBJ2-7|NA|NA
CSVAGTLSYEQYF
TGCAGCGTGGCCGGGACACTCTCCTACGAGCAGTACTTC
>TRBV7-3|TRBJ2-1|NA|NA
CASSLMGENEQFF
TGTGCCAGCAGCTTAATGGGGGAGAATGAGCAGTTCTTC
>TRBV5-1|TRBJ2-1|TRBD2|once
CASSFGLAVMLNNEQFF
TGCGCCAGCAGCTTCGGCCTAGCGGTAATGCTCAACAATGAGCAGTTCTTC
>TRBV28|TRBJ2-1|NA|NA
CASSLMQTITGVSEQNNEQFF
TGTGCCAGCAGTTTAATGCAGACGATAACGGGGGTTTCCGAGCAGAACAATGAGCAGTTCTTC
>TRBV27|TRBJ2-1|TRBD1|NA
CASSSTRDRAYNEQFF
TGTGCCAGCAGTTCCACCCGGGACAGGGCTTACAATGAGCAGTTCTTC
>TRBV6-1|TRBJ2-3|NA|NA
CASSERFSTTYTDTQYF
TGTGCCAGCAGTGAACGTTTCTCGACTACTTACACAGATACGCAGTATTTT
>TRBV20-1|TRBJ1-1|NA|NA
CSASLPGKAEAFF
TGCAGTGCTAGTCTGCCGGGTAAGGCTGAAGCTTTCTTT